This record covers a single TCR beta chain. The authors ran a second PCR of about 6 to 11 cycles using a sample-barcoded 5' primer and a J-beta primer mix. Each TCR beta cDNA got a 12-nucleotide random molecular identifier. TCRdb re-analysed the 5' RACE reads in MiXCR, keeping a single row per CDR3 protein. The sample contains fewer than 750,000 distinct CDR3 sequences, around 50% of which appear only once. The CDR3 loop spans 17 amino acids. The germline V gene encodes CDR1 MNHNS and CDR2 SASEGT. After removal of 4 bases from V and 0 bases from J, the junction contained 11 bases not matched to a gene. These data originate in a study of blood T cells in healthy people across ages. Isolating PBMCs gave at least 6 million of these cells per sample.

V is TRBV6-1 and J is TRBJ2-7; TRBD2 aligns across 8 bases. Sample: blood. The origin of this receptor is an elderly man in good health. CDR3 region: CASSGFPGRGLSYEQYF. In nucleotides, the CDR3 is TGTGCCAGCAGTGGCTTCCCCGGGAGGGGTCTCTCCTACGAGCAGTACTTC.